The rows below give T cell receptor beta chains drawn from one sample of a study of control samples from healthy donors and cancer patients. Assay: immunoSEQ multiplex PCR; the TCRdb copy retains only in-frame clones and omits some. The table has about 110,000 clones, just over 90% seen once. The source material was blood. The source is a human donor in good health. The donor label of this sample is uncertain. The CDR3 runs from the conserved cysteine through the conserved F or W. The order of the fields is V gene, clone size, J gene, CDR3 protein. Clone size is given for some rows only: seen once, a few or many times, or a class if the clone is expanded.

V gene: TRBV7-8
clone size: .
J gene: TRBJ1-1
CDR3 protein: CASSLERLPNTEAFF

V gene: TRBV7-2
clone size: .
J gene: TRBJ1-2
CDR3 protein: CASSLDRGINYGYTF

V gene: TRBV4-3
clone size: .
J gene: TRBJ2-5
CDR3 protein: CASSQTGETQYF

V gene: TRBV6-1
clone size: .
J gene: TRBJ2-3
CDR3 protein: CASSERGQPDTQYF

V gene: TRBV7-6
clone size: .
J gene: TRBJ1-1
CDR3 protein: CASSLGRELNTEAFF

V gene: TRBV3-1/TRBV3-2
clone size: .
J gene: TRBJ2-3
CDR3 protein: CASSQDGTASSTDTQYF

V gene: TRBV7-9
clone size: .
J gene: TRBJ2-5
CDR3 protein: CASSLARSAQETQYF

V gene: TRBV25-1
clone size: many
J gene: TRBJ1-6
CDR3 protein: CASSVGMHSPLHF

V gene: TRBV4-1
clone size: .
J gene: TRBJ1-2
CDR3 protein: CASSQDTSVAGTYGYTF

V gene: TRBV5-4
clone size: once
J gene: TRBJ2-1
CDR3 protein: CASWDRINEQFF

V gene: TRBV6-5
clone size: once
J gene: TRBJ2-3
CDR3 protein: CASSPDRVRTDTQYF

V gene: TRBV5-6
clone size: .
J gene: TRBJ2-7
CDR3 protein: CASGKRGLYEQYF

V gene: TRBV6-1
clone size: medium-sized
J gene: TRBJ2-3
CDR3 protein: CASSEVGYVSGADTQYF

V gene: TRBV9
clone size: .
J gene: TRBJ1-6
CDR3 protein: CASSVGQLNSPLHF

V gene: TRBV27
clone size: .
J gene: TRBJ1-6
CDR3 protein: CASSLSVAAYNSPLHF

V gene: TRBV6-2/TRBV6-3
clone size: .
J gene: TRBJ2-1
CDR3 protein: CASSNRPGEGSYNEQFF

V gene: TRBV27
clone size: .
J gene: TRBJ1-1
CDR3 protein: CASSPDRGYGVNTEAFF

V gene: TRBV2
clone size: .
J gene: TRBJ2-2
CDR3 protein: CASRQEDTGELFF

V gene: TRBV24-1
clone size: once
J gene: TRBJ1-5
CDR3 protein: CATSDSGGLGQPQHF

V gene: TRBV7-9
clone size: .
J gene: TRBJ2-2
CDR3 protein: CASALAGTGELFF

V gene: TRBV27
clone size: .
J gene: TRBJ2-1
CDR3 protein: CASSPTGGPYNEQFF

V gene: TRBV11-2
clone size: .
J gene: TRBJ2-3
CDR3 protein: CASSLPGDTDTQYF

V gene: TRBV28
clone size: .
J gene: TRBJ1-5
CDR3 protein: CASNEGYQPQHF

V gene: TRBV6-6
clone size: .
J gene: TRBJ1-2
CDR3 protein: CASTDGGRGWYGYTF